Described below is a single T cell receptor (beta chain) sequence and its context. CDR3 length: 16 amino acids. The germline V and J ends were trimmed by 1 base and 0 bases, with 10 bases remaining between them. The germline gives CDR1 SEHNR, CDR2 FQNEAQ (reference sequence). This specimen comes from a study of blood T cell repertoires in COVID-19. Authors' methods: Counts of nucleated cells, estimated from reference gene primer amplification, were obtained. Produced via immunoSEQ multiplex PCR; TCRdb's table is partial and in-frame only. That table gives V, J and clone size, and the DNA gave D and trimming. Among under 300,000 clones, roughly 89% were seen once, and the ten largest hold less than 2.5%.

This sequence joins TRBV7-9 and TRBJ1-3; D not certain. The TCR comes from a man in his forties or fifties with acute or convalescent COVID-19. Sequences were obtained from peripheral blood. The CDR3 coding sequence is TGTGCCAGCAGCTTAGAGCAGGCTCTCTCTGGAAACACCATATATTTT. Translating it yields CASSLEQALSGNTIYF.